This entry features one T cell receptor beta chain sequence. Its antigen target is currently unknown. Base qualities are not provided; no much larger clone lies one nucleotide away. This sample was taken from a study of T cell changes during pregnancy in multiple sclerosis (dated by TCRdb to about 2019). At the level of the whole study: The study looked at changes in the T cell repertoire across pregnancy in women with multiple sclerosis.

The library was obtained by the immunoSEQ multiplex PCR assay. In TCRdb, the immuneACCESS table is reduced to in-frame sequences with V and J assigned. These tables do not hold every clone; where another copy was compared, an unresolved V gene accounts for under half, and the others remain unexplained. This sample is represented by roughly 110,000 clones; 85% to 95% of them were singletons. 0.65% to 0.9% of the sample comes from the top ten. CDR1 and CDR2 (SGHRS, YFSETQ) derive from the germline V gene. V lost 7 bases and J lost 2 bases; the stretch between them is 16 bases long. The cysteine opens and the phenylalanine closes a CDR3 of 14 amino acids. Only the CDR3 region is kept as DNA, spanning 42 bases read in frame from base 1.

The V and J segments used are TRBV5-1 and TRBJ2-7; a weak D assignment points to TRBD1 (6 bases agree). Here the sequenced sample was peripheral blood, taken in the third trimester of pregnancy. This sequence originates from a female donor in good health, enrolled as a control in a pregnancy study. The DNA sequence follows: TGCGCCAGCGCCTTGGGGACACGCGCCTACGAGCAGTACTTC. Translation gives CASALGTRAYEQYF.